The 27 T cell receptor beta chains presented below share a single source sample, sequenced in a study of T-cell memory formation after mild COVID-19. One entry per CDR3 protein results from TCRdb running MiXCR on the 5' RACE reads. Here the sample spans 530,000 or so distinct CDR3 sequences, roughly 17% being singletons. The sequencing sample was made of PBMCs or a T cell subset sorted from them (not recorded which). These receptors all come from an adult woman who had mild COVID-19 (a few samples of this study predate the infection). Cell type and time point are not known.

This chain connects TRBV6-6 to TRBJ2-3; 13 bases are a match to TRBD2. From germline, CDR1 is MNHNY and CDR2 SVGAGI (reference sequence). The V and J ends lost 8 bases and 1 base, in that order; junction bases with no gene match: 15. The CDR3 loop spans 19 amino acids. This chain's CDR3 is CASGFTGTSGTNGTDTQYF. For the CDR3, the DNA is TGTGCCAGCGGGTTCACCGGGACTAGCGGGACAAATGGCACAGATACGCAGTATTTT.

This clonotype has only a few counts. The V call is TRBV2, the J call TRBJ2-3; D gene uncertain. Germline CDR1 and CDR2: SNHLY and FYNNEI. The CDR3 runs to 15 residues. The germline V and J ends were trimmed by 1 base and 1 base, with 9 bases remaining between them. In nucleotides, the CDR3 is TGTGCCAGCAGTGAAGGCTGGCTCCGCACAGATACGCAGTATTTT. Its protein is CASSEGWLRTDTQYF.

The chain employs TRBV6-4 and TRBJ2-1; D remains ambiguous. The CDR3 loop spans 15 amino acids. V was pared by 0 bases and J by 0 bases, with 6 bases between. In germline, CDR1 is MRHNA, CDR2 SNTAGT. The chain's CDR3 is CASSDSRSSYNEQFF. The CDR3 DNA follows: TGTGCCAGCAGTGACTCGAGGAGCTCCTACAATGAGCAGTTCTTC.

This clonotype was observed a handful of times. The V gene is TRBV25-1, the J gene TRBJ1-5; 8 bases match TRBD1. Germline V gives CDR1 MGHDK, CDR2 SYGVNS. This CDR3 has 17 amino acids. V lost 6 bases and J lost 0; bases outside the gene matches: 10. CDR3 residues: CASRAGTGSYSNQPQHF. CDR3 bases: TGTGCCAGCAGGGCTGGGACAGGCAGTTATAGCAATCAGCCCCAGCATTTT.

This clonotype occurred a few times. This chain links TRBV11-3 with TRBJ1-1; no clear D. V was clipped by 0 bases and J by 5 bases, with 7 bases between them. Germline-derived CDR1 and CDR2 are SGHNT and YENEEA. The CDR3 totals 13 residues. CDR3 region: CASSLDERTEAFF. In nucleotides, the CDR3 is TGTGCCAGCAGCTTAGATGAGCGTACTGAAGCTTTCTTT.

This clonotype was observed a few times. The J gene is TRBJ2-6, the V gene TRBV7-9; the match to TRBD1 covers 9 bases. This CDR3 has 18 amino acids. J gave up 4 bases and V 6 bases, and 13 bases lay outside the gene matches. Germline CDR1 and CDR2: SEHNR and FQNEAQ (reference sequence). In nucleotides, the CDR3 is TGTGCCAGCAGGACATCCGGGACAGGGTTCGCCGGGGCCAACGTCCTGACTTTC. Protein sequence: CASRTSGTGFAGANVLTF.

This clonotype showed up many times. This chain uses TRBV7-9 with TRBJ2-1, with 9 positions matching TRBD2. This CDR3 has 15 amino acids. Per the germline V gene, CDR1 is SEHNR and CDR2 is FQNEAQ (reference sequence). Germline trimming cut 5 bases from V and 11 bases from J; bases unmatched to any gene: 13. CDR3 region: CASSITTGTSTQQFF. Here the CDR3 DNA reads TGTGCCAGCAGCATTACGACCGGGACTAGCACCCAGCAGTTCTTC.

This clonotype turned up a few times. V gene TRBV6-6 combines with J gene TRBJ1-5, with D hard to call. Trimming took off 0 bases at V and 0 bases at J, with 9 bases between the two ends. Germline CDR1 reads MNHNY; CDR2 reads SVGAGI (reference sequence). This CDR3 is 16 amino acids long. CDR3 loop: CASSYSEVFSNQPQHF. In DNA form, the CDR3 reads TGTGCCAGCAGTTACTCCGAAGTCTTTAGCAATCAGCCCCAGCATTTT.

This clonotype has just a few counts. The gene calls are TRBV5-1 and TRBJ2-2; unclear D gene. This CDR3 comprises 16 residues. The V end lost 0 bases, the J end lost 5 bases, and 14 bases lay between the germline ends. The germline V gene has CDR1 SGHRS and CDR2 YFSETQ. CDR3 sequence reads: CASSLAAVLGTGELFF. The CDR3, as DNA: TGCGCCAGCAGCTTGGCAGCAGTGTTGGGTACCGGGGAGCTGTTTTTT.

The V call is TRBV29-1, the J call TRBJ1-3, with D uncertain. V was cut by 6 bases and J by 0 bases, with 15 bases left in between. Germline V gene lookup returns CDR1 SQVTM and CDR2 ANQGSEA. CDR3 length: 15 residues. The CDR3 nucleotides read TGCAGCGTCGCCGTAGACGGGCGCTCTGGAAACACCATATATTTT. Amino acid sequence: CSVAVDGRSGNTIYF. Full variable domain (outside the CDR3, taken from reference TRBV29-1 and TRBJ1-3): SAVISQKPSRDICQRGTSLTIQCQVDSQVTMMFWYRQQPGQSLTLIATANQGSEATYESGFVIDKFPISRPNLTFSTLTVSNMSPEDSSIYLCSVAVDGRSGNTIYFGEGSWLTVV.

The chain couples TRBV30 to TRBJ2-1, with TRBD2 as a possible D gene (5 bases). CDR3 size: 15 residues. Germline V lookup: CDR1 GTSNPN, CDR2 SVGIG (reference sequence). V was pared by 0 bases and J by 10 bases, with 19 bases between. CDR3 bases: TGTGCCTGGAGTGTACGTAGTCGGGGTCTATGGGAGCAGTTCTTC. Translation: CAWSVRSRGLWEQFF. The full variable domain, rest sourced from reference TRBV30 and TRBJ2-1, is SQTIHQWPATLVQPVGSPLSLECTVEGTSNPNLYWYRQAAGRGLQLLFYSVGIGQISSEVPQNLSASRPQDRQFILSSKKLLLSDSGFYLCAWSVRSRGLWEQFFGPGTRLTVL.

This clonotype was observed at least ten times. The CDR3 sequence: CASSLERVNEQFF. DNA of the CDR3: TGTGCCAGCAGCTTAGAACGGGTCAATGAGCAGTTCTTC. The chain links TRBV7-9 to TRBJ2-1, with D unclear. This CDR3 region has 13 residues. Trimming shortened V by 1 base and J by 6 bases, and 7 bases separated the two germline ends. Germline V gene data show CDR1 as SEHNR and CDR2 as FQNEAQ (reference sequence).

This clonotype was seen a few times. The V call is TRBV18, the J call TRBJ2-1; 7 nucleotides match TRBD2. This CDR3 has 15 residues. V trimming: 3 bases; J trimming: 10 bases; junction bases outside the gene matches: 12. Germline V gives CDR1 KGHSH, CDR2 LQKENI. CDR3 bases: TGTGCCAGCTCACCCGGGACTATCCGGATTGAGGAGCAGTTCTTC. This encodes CASSPGTIRIEEQFF.

This clonotype turned up a few times. The chain links TRBV4-1 to TRBJ1-2; TRBD1 matches at 10 bases. Unmatched junction bases numbered 12, after V lost 0 bases and J lost 8 bases. In germline, CDR1 is MGHRA, CDR2 YSYEKL. The CDR3 spans 17 residues. CDR3 in amino acids: CASSQEAGDRGPEGYTF. In DNA form, the CDR3 reads TGCGCCAGCAGCCAAGAAGCGGGGGACAGGGGACCAGAGGGCTACACCTTC.

This clonotype was counted a few times. The chain uses TRBV27 and TRBJ2-2, with 8 bases that match TRBD2. The germline gives CDR1 MNHEY, CDR2 SMNVEV (reference sequence). The CDR3 is 16 amino acids. V shed 2 bases and J 6 bases; nucleotides not matched to a gene: 8. The DNA of the CDR3 is TGTGCCAGCAGTTTACGGGCGGGAGGTGGTGCCGGGGAGCTGTTTTTT. Translated: CASSLRAGGGAGELFF.

In its sample, this clonotype was seen a few times. This chain joins TRBV9 and TRBJ2-1; 12 nucleotides line up with TRBD1. Trimming at V came to 0 bases and at J to 0 bases, leaving 10 bases not matched to a gene. Germline lookup yields CDR1 SGDLS and CDR2 YYNGEE. The CDR3 is made up of 20 amino acids. The chain's CDR3 is CASSVAGTGGHRSSYNEQFF. Here the CDR3 DNA reads TGTGCCAGCAGCGTAGCTGGGACAGGGGGCCACAGGAGCTCCTACAATGAGCAGTTCTTC.

The rearrangement uses TRBV15 and TRBJ2-3; D possibly corresponds to TRBD2 (5 bases). V shed 0 bases and J shed 1 base, with 14 bases lying between them. The length of the CDR3 is 17 residues. The germline gives CDR1 LNHNV, CDR2 YYDKDF (reference sequence). CDR3 region: CATSRDPPGLGTDTQYF. For the CDR3, the DNA is TGTGCCACCAGCAGAGATCCTCCAGGACTGGGCACAGATACGCAGTATTTT.

The chain links TRBV10-3 to TRBJ1-1; D remains unclear. The CDR3 totals 13 residues. Trimming left V 6 bases short and J 4 bases short, with 12 bases between. The germline CDR1 and CDR2 sequences are ENHRY and SYGVKD. Here the CDR3 DNA reads TGTGCCATCAGCCAAAAACCGGTCACTGAAGCTTTCTTT. Amino acids: CAISQKPVTEAFF.

The rearrangement joins TRBV19 to TRBJ2-7, with 14 bases matching TRBD2. Germline lookup yields CDR1 LNHDA and CDR2 SQIVND (reference sequence). J was trimmed by 3 bases and V by 5 bases; bases with no gene match: 12. The CDR3 has 18 amino acids. The CDR3 sequence: CASSGVSGTSGRNYEQYF. The DNA of the CDR3 is TGTGCCAGTAGTGGGGTTTCCGGGACTAGCGGGAGAAACTACGAGCAGTACTTC.

This clonotype turned up a few times. The chain couples TRBV3-1 to TRBJ2-3; 9 bases are a match to TRBD2. The germline gives CDR1 LGHDT, CDR2 YNNKEL (reference sequence). There are 15 residues in the CDR3. The V and J ends lost 4 bases and 6 bases, in that order; junction bases with no gene match: 8. CDR3 sequence reads: CASSPPRGGRDTQYF. In DNA, the CDR3 is TGTGCCAGCAGCCCCCCGCGGGGGGGAAGGGATACGCAGTATTTT.

This clonotype has just a few counts. This chain joins TRBV7-9 and TRBJ2-3; 7 bases map to TRBD2. Germline V gene lookup returns CDR1 SEHNR and CDR2 FQNEAQ (reference sequence). The CDR3 covers 14 residues. J gave up 4 bases and V 8 bases, and 9 bases lay outside the gene matches. This CDR3 is CASGPLGGADTQYF. In DNA, the CDR3 is TGTGCCAGCGGCCCCCTGGGAGGGGCAGATACGCAGTATTTT.

The chain employs TRBV7-8 and TRBJ1-2; a possible D gene is TRBD1 (5 bases). The germline gives CDR1 SGHVS, CDR2 FQNEAQ. V lost 2 bases, J lost 7 bases, and 14 bases lay in between. CDR3 length: 14 residues. The CDR3 bases are TGTGCCAGCAGCTTATCCCCAGGGATATTTGGCTACACCTTC. It is translated as CASSLSPGIFGYTF.

The chain uses TRBV20-1 and TRBJ1-5, with D maybe TRBD1 (5 bases). V lost 0 bases and J lost 2, with 14 bases in between. This CDR3 has 16 residues. In germline, CDR1 is DFQATT, CDR2 SNEGSKA (reference sequence). This CDR3 is CSAREGGFLRNQPQHF. CDR3 in DNA: TGCAGTGCTAGAGAGGGGGGGTTTTTGCGCAATCAGCCCCAGCATTTT.

This clonotype was recorded a few times. J is TRBJ2-2 and V is TRBV7-3, with D perhaps matching TRBD2 (6 bases). Germline-derived CDR1 and CDR2 are SGHTA and FQGTGA. The CDR3 has 15 amino acids. The V and J ends lost 3 bases and 4 bases respectively, with 12 bases between them. For the CDR3, the DNA is TGTGCCAGCAGCTTGGGTCAGGGACTCACCGGGGAGCTGTTTTTT. Protein sequence: CASSLGQGLTGELFF.

This rearrangement joins TRBV5-1 to TRBJ1-1; D unclear. This CDR3 comprises 15 residues. The germline CDR1 and CDR2 sequences are SGHRS and YFSETQ. Trimming removed 0 bases from V and 0 bases from J, with 9 bases in between. The CDR3 loop is CASSLVPVMNTEAFF. The DNA for the CDR3 is TGCGCCAGCAGCTTGGTACCCGTTATGAACACTGAAGCTTTCTTT.

The sample holds many counts of this clonotype. The chain uses TRBV18 and TRBJ2-2, with TRBD1 matching 7 bases. The CDR3 has 14 amino acids. Germline loops: CDR1 KGHSH, CDR2 LQKENI. V gave up 5 bases and J gave up 1 base; unmatched junction bases: 1. CDR3 in DNA: TGTGCCAGCTCAAGACAGGGGAACACCGGGGAGCTGTTTTTT. It yields the protein CASSRQGNTGELFF.

In its sample, this clonotype was seen a few times. V is TRBV4-3 and J is TRBJ1-1; D may be TRBD1 (5 bases). Per the germline V gene, CDR1 is LGHNA and CDR2 is YSLEER. The ends were cut back, 4 bases at V and 1 base at J, with 16 bases in the middle. The length of the CDR3 is 16 residues. The CDR3 region is CASSPYDSQGNTEAFF. As DNA, the CDR3 is TGCGCCAGCAGCCCCTACGACAGCCAGGGGAACACTGAAGCTTTCTTT.